These 3 T cell receptor beta chains originate from one sample sequenced in a study of shared clonotypes between healthy human individuals. The protocol was immunoSEQ multiplex PCR, while the TCRdb copy is restricted to in-frame clones and leaves out a portion. The table includes around 1,100,000 clones, roughly 80% detected once. Sequenced material: memory CD4+ T cells from PBMCs. Subset meaning: CD45RA-negative fraction. The receptors stem from a man between 18 and 35 years old in good health. Some clones in this sample may be carry-over from other donors' samples.

The gene calls are TRBV5-1 and TRBJ1-2; weak D call: TRBD1 (6 bases). Trimming left V 4 bases short and J 0 bases short, with 10 bases between. CDR1 and CDR2 from the germline V gene are SGHRS and YFSETQ. This CDR3 spans 14 amino acids. CDR3 amino acids: CASSAGQSNYGYTF. The CDR3 DNA sequence: TGCGCCAGCAGCGCCGGACAGTCTAACTATGGCTACACCTTC.

The gene calls are TRBV30 and TRBJ2-4; D perhaps matches TRBD2 (6 bases). This CDR3 is built from 11 residues. Germline CDR1 reads GTSNPN; CDR2 reads SVGIG (reference sequence). V was cut by 4 bases and J by 9 bases, with 10 bases left in between. CDR3 region: CAWTMGGIQYF. The CDR3 nucleotides are TGTGCCTGGACGATGGGAGGCATTCAGTACTTC.

The genes are TRBV28 and TRBJ2-7; no clear D. The germline V and J ends were trimmed by 6 bases and 3 bases, with 18 bases remaining between them. Germline loops: CDR1 MDHEN, CDR2 SYDVKM. The length of the CDR3 is 15 residues. CDR3 region: CASRTPAGPLYEQYF. CDR3 DNA sequence: TGTGCCAGCAGGACCCCGGCAGGACCTCTCTACGAGCAGTACTTC. The variable domain in full, completed from reference TRBV28 and TRBJ2-7, reads DVKVTQSSRYLVKRTGEKVFLECVQDMDHENMFWYRQDPGLGLRLIYFSYDVKMKEKGDIPEGYSVSREKKERFSLILESASTNQTSMYLCASRTPAGPLYEQYFGPGTRLTVT.